The 22 T cell receptor beta chains listed next were all sequenced from one sample in a study of shared clonotypes between healthy human individuals (dated by TCRdb to the early 2020s). Libraries were built with the immunoSEQ multiplex PCR assay. TCRdb mirrors the immuneACCESS table, restricted to in-frame sequences. Some clones are absent from its copies; in checked studies, under half trace to an unresolved V gene, and the reason for the others is unknown. This sample holds a few million clones; just under 95% were observed only once. The ten largest clones capture around 1.8% of the sample. CD8 naive samples consisted of CD45RO-negative cells that were positively selected for CCR7, yielding a CD45RA+CCR7+ population without TemRA cells. Sequenced input: naive CD8+ T cells from PBMCs. The cell subset or site label for this specimen denotes: CD45RA+CCR7+. The receptor set was obtained from a man aged 18 to 35 in good health. Some clones in this sample may be carry-over from other donors' samples.

The V gene is TRBV5-4, the J gene TRBJ2-1, with 8 bases lining up with TRBD2. This CDR3 is 17 amino acids long. Germline trimming cut 7 bases from V and 8 bases from J; bases unmatched to any gene: 20. Looked up from germline, CDR1 is SGHNT and CDR2 is YYREEE (reference sequence). The CDR3 protein is CASVNPAERGLRDEQFF. CDR3 nucleotide sequence: TGTGCCAGCGTAAACCCTGCGGAGCGGGGGTTAAGAGATGAGCAGTTCTTC.

The V gene is TRBV9, the J gene TRBJ2-1; D gene ambiguous. V shed 1 base and J shed 5 bases, with 10 bases lying between them. This CDR3 comprises 14 residues. The germline CDR1 and CDR2 sequences are SGDLS and YYNGEE. Here the CDR3 DNA reads TGTGCCAGCAGCGTATGGGCCCAAAACAATGAGCAGTTCTTC. Its protein product is CASSVWAQNNEQFF.

The V and J genes are TRBV10-1 and TRBJ2-1; TRBD1 or TRBD2 may be the D gene (5 bases each). Germline CDR1 reads WNHNN; CDR2 reads SYGVQD (reference sequence). V lost 2 bases and J 3 bases, leaving 14 bases between the germline ends. CDR3 size: 16 residues. CDR3 DNA sequence: TGCGCCAGCAGTGAGGAGGGCAGGGCAATCTACAATGAGCAGTTCTTC. Protein product: CASSEEGRAIYNEQFF.

This clone was counted a single time. The gene calls are TRBV9 and TRBJ1-4; no clear D gene. The CDR3 extends over 15 amino acids. Germline V lookup: CDR1 SGDLS, CDR2 YYNGEE. The V and J ends lost 0 bases and 4 bases respectively, with 10 bases between them. The CDR3 spells CASSVGTTYNEKLFF. In DNA, the CDR3 is TGTGCCAGCAGCGTAGGCACGACCTATAATGAAAAACTGTTTTTT.

The chain combines TRBV27 with TRBJ2-1; D gene ambiguous. Per the germline V gene, CDR1 is MNHEY and CDR2 is SMNVEV (reference sequence). V lost 7 bases, J lost 3 bases, and 10 bases lay in between. The CDR3 is 13 amino acids. CDR3 sequence reads: CASTSRVYNEQFF. The CDR3 bases are TGTGCCAGCACCTCGCGTGTCTACAATGAGCAGTTCTTC.

V usage is TRBV10-3 and J usage is TRBJ2-2, with D unresolved. V shed 3 bases and J shed 4 bases, with 9 bases lying between them. CDR1 is ENHRY and CDR2 is SYGVKD in the germline V gene. The CDR3 covers 14 residues. The CDR3 coding sequence is TGTGCCATCAGTGATTCTAATCCCACCGGGGAGCTGTTTTTT. Its translation is CAISDSNPTGELFF.

The rearrangement links TRBV19 to TRBJ1-1; D call uncertain. Per germline, CDR1 LNHDA and CDR2 SQIVND (reference sequence). Trimming removed 4 bases from V and 0 bases from J, with 15 bases in between. This CDR3 is built from 16 residues. The CDR3: CASSSIFREMNTEAFF. The CDR3 coding sequence is TGTGCCAGTAGTAGCATCTTTCGAGAGATGAACACTGAAGCTTTCTTT.

The rearrangement joins TRBV4-1 to TRBJ2-1; maybe TRBD2 (5 bases). Between the trimmed V and J ends, which lost 7 bases and 8 bases, there was a span of 27 bases. Germline V lookup: CDR1 MGHRA, CDR2 YSYEKL. This CDR3 contains 17 residues. The CDR3 bases are TGCGCCAGCATCCTAAGAAGAGGTTTTGAGGGAGAGCATGAGCAGTTCTTC. Translation: CASILRRGFEGEHEQFF.

The rearrangement uses TRBV5-3 and TRBJ2-7; the D gene could be TRBD1 or TRBD2 (5 bases each). TRBV5-3 falls under the ORF class, with uncertain function. This CDR3 has 14 amino acids. Trimming shortened V by 3 bases and J by 2 bases, and 12 bases separated the two germline ends. The DNA of the CDR3 is TGTGCCAGAAGCTACGGGACCGCTACCTACGAGCAGTACTTC. This sequence encodes CARSYGTATYEQYF.

The V call is TRBV29-1, the J call TRBJ2-3; 9 bases fit TRBD2. CDR1 is SQVTM, CDR2 ANQGSEA, per germline. The CDR3 loop spans 19 amino acids. With 4 bases clipped from V and 0 bases from J, the junction kept 17 bases outside the gene matches. The CDR3 DNA is TGCAGCGTTGGGCGACTTCGACTAGCGGAGCTTGCTAGCACAGATACGCAGTATTTT. This sequence encodes CSVGRLRLAELASTDTQYF.

This chain uses TRBV4-1 with TRBJ2-1, with D perhaps matching TRBD2 (6 bases). The V end lost 10 bases, the J end lost 9 bases, and 13 bases lay between the germline ends. This CDR3 is built from 11 residues. Germline loops: CDR1 MGHRA, CDR2 YSYEKL. The CDR3 coding sequence is TGCGCCACCACGCTGGGGGGTGAGCAGTTCTTC. Translating gives CATTLGGEQFF.

The gene calls are TRBV30 and TRBJ2-2; no definite D call. The CDR3 sequence is 11 residues long. The germline V gene has CDR1 GTSNPN and CDR2 SVGIG (reference sequence). The V gene lost 0 bases and the J gene lost 7 bases, with 3 bases spanning the gap. In nucleotides, the CDR3 is TGTGCCTGGAGTGTAATCGGGGAGCTGTTTTTT. It encodes CAWSVIGELFF. The whole variable domain, remainder taken from reference TRBV30 and TRBJ2-2, is SQTIHQWPATLVQPVGSPLSLECTVEGTSNPNLYWYRQAAGRGLQLLFYSVGIGQISSEVPQNLSASRPQDRQFILSSKKLLLSDSGFYLCAWSVIGELFFGEGSRLTVL.

In its sample, this clone was seen once. This rearrangement joins TRBV7-8 to TRBJ2-1, with D uncertain. V shed 1 base and J shed 8 bases, with 12 bases lying between them. The CDR3 runs 14 residues. Germline V lookup: CDR1 SGHVS, CDR2 FQNEAQ. In DNA form, the CDR3 reads TGTGCCAGCAGCTTAGTTTTCCTGCCGCATGAGCAGTTCTTC. It is translated as CASSLVFLPHEQFF.

The gene calls are TRBV7-6 and TRBJ2-1; 9 nucleotides line up with TRBD1. V dropped 4 bases and J dropped 6; count of bases not matched to a gene: 7. The germline V gene has CDR1 SGHVS and CDR2 FNYEAQ. The CDR3 is made up of 15 amino acids. This CDR3 reads CASSSPGTGSNEQFF. DNA of the CDR3: TGTGCCAGCAGCTCCCCCGGGACAGGGTCCAATGAGCAGTTCTTC.

The rearrangement joins TRBV28 to TRBJ2-7, with 8 bases fitting TRBD1. This CDR3 spans 14 amino acids. V lost 4 bases and J lost 7; bases outside the gene matches: 9. Germline V CDR1 and CDR2: MDHEN, SYDVKM. CDR3 coding DNA: TGTGCCAGCAGTTCAAAGCGGACAGGGAGAGAGCAGTACTTC. Its translation: CASSSKRTGREQYF.

This chain joins TRBV9 and TRBJ2-1; TRBD2 aligns across 10 bases. V was clipped by 4 bases and J by 6 bases; unmatched bases: 10. The length of the CDR3 is 16 residues. Germline loops: CDR1 SGDLS, CDR2 YYNGEE. The CDR3 nucleotides are TGTGCCAGCAGCCCGCAGCTAGCGGGAGTAGGCAATGAGCAGTTCTTC. Translation gives CASSPQLAGVGNEQFF. The whole variable domain, filled in from reference TRBV9 and TRBJ2-1, reads DSGVTQTPKHLITATGQRVTLRCSPRSGDLSVYWYQQSLDQGLQFLIQYYNGEERAKGNILERFSAQQFPDLHSELNLSSLELGDSALYFCASSPQLAGVGNEQFFGPGTRLTVL.

This sequence joins TRBV7-2 and TRBJ1-1; D uncertain. The CDR3 consists of 13 residues. Germline V lookup: CDR1 SGHTA, CDR2 FQGNSA. The V and J ends lost 4 bases and 5 bases respectively, with 11 bases between them. CDR3 sequence reads: CASSSPKETEAFF. The CDR3 DNA follows: TGTGCCAGCAGCTCTCCGAAGGAGACTGAAGCTTTCTTT. The full variable domain, its missing parts supplied by reference TRBV7-2 and TRBJ1-1, is GAGVSQSPSNKVTEKGKDVELRCDPISGHTALYWYRQSLGQGLEFLIYFQGNSAPDKSGLPSDRFSAERTGGSVSTLTIQRTQQEDSAVYLCASSSPKETEAFFGQGTRLTVV.

The rearrangement links TRBV6-6 to TRBJ2-5; the match to TRBD2 covers 15 bases. Gene TRBJ2-7 matches the end of the DNA better, so the J call may be wrong. In germline, CDR1 is MNHNY, CDR2 SVGAGI (reference sequence). The CDR3 spans 15 residues. The CDR3 spells CASRTSGRGYYEQYF. CDR3 nucleotides: TGTGCCAGCCGGACTAGCGGGAGGGGGTACTACGAGCAGTACTTC.

In this sample, this clone turned up once. This chain connects TRBV5-1 to TRBJ2-1; D may be TRBD2 (6 bases). The ends were cut back, 0 bases at V and 7 bases at J, with 11 bases in the middle. Germline V gene lookup returns CDR1 SGHRS and CDR2 YFSETQ. The CDR3 is 14 residues long. This CDR3 reads CASSLAGAINEQFF. The CDR3 bases are TGCGCCAGCAGCTTGGCGGGAGCGATAAATGAGCAGTTCTTC.

J is TRBJ1-1 and V is TRBV19, with no clear D. The germline V and J ends were trimmed by 3 bases and 7 bases, with 15 bases remaining between them. The CDR3 has 14 amino acids. The V gene's germline CDR1 is LNHDA and CDR2 SQIVND (reference sequence). The chain's CDR3 is CASSMVRWAREAFF. CDR3 DNA sequence: TGTGCCAGTAGTATGGTCCGGTGGGCTCGTGAAGCTTTCTTT.

The rearrangement joins TRBV15 to TRBJ2-1; TRBD2 matches 9 bases. Unmatched junction bases numbered 13, after V lost 5 bases and J lost 8 bases. This CDR3 has 16 amino acids. The germline CDR1 and CDR2 sequences are LNHNV and YYDKDF (reference sequence). CDR3 sequence (DNA): TGTGCCACCAGCCCCAATGCGGCGGGAGGGCCGGATGAGCAGTTCTTC. The encoded protein is CATSPNAAGGPDEQFF.

The CDR3 sequence is CATRGQYNEQFF. The CDR3 DNA reads TGTGCCACCCGTGGGCAATACAATGAGCAGTTCTTC. This chain connects TRBV19 to TRBJ2-1; D call uncertain. Germline CDR1 reads LNHDA; CDR2 reads SQIVND (reference sequence). Trimming stripped 10 bases from V and 4 bases from J, with 11 bases between. CDR3 length equals 12 residues.